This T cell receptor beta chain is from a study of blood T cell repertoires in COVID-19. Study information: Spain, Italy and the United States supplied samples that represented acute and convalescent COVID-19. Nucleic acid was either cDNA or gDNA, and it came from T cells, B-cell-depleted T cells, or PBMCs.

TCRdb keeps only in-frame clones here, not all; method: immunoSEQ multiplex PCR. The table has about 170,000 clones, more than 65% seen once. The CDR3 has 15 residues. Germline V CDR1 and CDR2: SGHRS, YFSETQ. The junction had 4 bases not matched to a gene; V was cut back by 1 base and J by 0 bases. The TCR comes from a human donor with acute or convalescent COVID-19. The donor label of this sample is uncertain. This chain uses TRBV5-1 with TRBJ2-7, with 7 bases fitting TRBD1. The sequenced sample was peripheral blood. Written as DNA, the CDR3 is TGCGCCAGCAGCTTGACAGGGGTCCTCTCCTACGAGCAGTACTTC. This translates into CASSLTGVLSYEQYF. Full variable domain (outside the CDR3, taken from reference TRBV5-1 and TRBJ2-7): KAGVTQTPRYLIKTRGQQVTLSCSPISGHRSVSWYQQTPGQGLQFLFEYFSETQRNKGNFPGRFSGRQFSNSRSEMNVSTLELGDSALYLCASSLTGVLSYEQYFGPGTRLTVT.